This entry lists 10 T cell receptor beta chains sequenced from one sample in a study of neurological immune-mediated disorders. TCRdb reprocessed the 5' RACE reads with MiXCR, giving one entry per CDR3 protein. The table shows 80,000 to 100,000 distinct CDR3 sequences, with around 3.4% occurring only once. Sequencing used PBMCs. The receptors here all came from a woman aged 45-59 years with multiple sclerosis.

At least ten counts were recorded for this clonotype. The rearrangement uses TRBV21-1 and TRBJ1-4; the table gives TRBD1 as D, unverified against the DNA. TRBV21-1 is a listed pseudogene. The CDR3 is 13 residues long. As DNA, the CDR3 is TGTGCCAGCAGCCACGGACAGGGTCAAAAACTGTTTTTT. It is translated as CASSHGQGQKLFF.

This clonotype was seen repeatedly, ten times or more. This chain links TRBV27 with TRBJ1-1, with D maybe TRBD1 (6 bases). The CDR3 has 14 amino acids. V lost 5 bases to trimming and J lost 7 bases, with 17 bases between them. Germline lookup yields CDR1 MNHEY and CDR2 SMNVEV (reference sequence). The CDR3 spells CASSPGTSTHEAFF. CDR3 nucleotide sequence: TGTGCCAGCAGTCCCGGGACATCCACCCATGAAGCTTTCTTT.

In its sample, this clonotype was seen many times. This chain links TRBV5-1 with TRBJ2-2, with D perhaps TRBD1 (6 bases). With 1 base removed from V and 4 bases from J, the gap between germline ends came to 14 bases. The CDR3 runs 16 residues. CDR1 is SGHRS, CDR2 YFSETQ, per germline. CDR3 nucleotides: TGCGCCAGCAGCTTGCTTGGGGGCGCAGGCACCGGGGAGCTGTTTTTT. This encodes CASSLLGGAGTGELFF.

The table lists this clonotype with many counts. The chain is built from TRBV4-3 and TRBJ1-6, with D possibly TRBD1 on 6 matching bases. Trimming shortened V by 0 bases and J by 5 bases, and 14 bases separated the two germline ends. CDR1 and CDR2 (germline): LGHNA, YSLEER. CDR3 length: 17 residues. The CDR3 is CASSQEVAGHDNSPLHF. The CDR3 bases are TGCGCCAGCAGCCAAGAGGTGGCGGGACACGATAATTCACCCCTCCACTTT.

This clonotype was recorded many times. The rearrangement joins TRBV20-1 to TRBJ2-5; 9 bases match TRBD2. V was pared by 3 bases and J by 2 bases, with 10 bases of the junction left unmatched. This CDR3 region has 16 residues. The V gene's germline CDR1 is DFQATT and CDR2 SNEGSKA (reference sequence). CDR3 DNA sequence: TGCAGTGCTAGTCGCCGACTAGCGGAGCTTCAAGAGACCCAGTACTTC. Amino acids: CSASRRLAELQETQYF.

This clonotype has at least ten counts. CDR3 sequence (DNA): TGTGCCAGCAGACACCACGGAGATTTGTCGGGGGAGCTGTTTTTT. This translates into CASRHHGDLSGELFF. V gene TRBV6-1 combines with J gene TRBJ2-2; no clear D. The germline V gene encodes CDR1 MNHNS and CDR2 SASEGT. Between the trimmed V and J ends, which lost 6 bases and 8 bases, there was a span of 19 bases. The CDR3 has 15 amino acids.

In its sample, this clonotype was seen many times. The chain recombines TRBV10-3 with TRBJ1-2; D call uncertain. Trimming left V 4 bases short and J 14 bases short, with 17 bases between. The germline V gene encodes CDR1 ENHRY and CDR2 SYGVKD. The CDR3 contains 12 residues. DNA for the CDR3: TGTGCCATCAGTGGGGGAAGGTTGGGCTTGACCTTC. Protein product: CAISGGRLGLTF.

This clonotype appeared many times. This rearrangement joins TRBV29-1 to TRBJ2-5; the match to TRBD2 covers 14 bases. CDR3 length equals 14 residues. The V gene's germline CDR1 is SQVTM and CDR2 ANQGSEA. V dropped 6 bases and J dropped 9; count of bases not matched to a gene: 9. CDR3 residues: CSVAGTSGGGAQYF. CDR3 DNA sequence: TGCAGCGTCGCCGGGACTAGCGGGGGTGGGGCCCAGTACTTC.

Concerning this clonotype itself: A much larger clone sits a single nucleotide away, making a read error possible. The CDR3 loop reads CDSSQEYTQYF. Written as DNA, the CDR3 is TGTGACAGCAGCCAAGAATATACGCAGTATTTT. This rearrangement joins TRBV14 to TRBJ2-3; D is uncertain. The CDR3 has 11 residues. Germline CDR1 is SGHDN and CDR2 is FVKESK.

This clonotype occurred many times. J is TRBJ2-1 and V is TRBV7-2; 11 bases are a match to TRBD2. The V and J ends lost 1 base and 10 bases, in that order; junction bases with no gene match: 0. Per germline, CDR1 SGHTA and CDR2 FQGNSA. The length of the CDR3 is 13 residues. In DNA form, the CDR3 reads TGTGCCAGCAGCTTAGGGACTAGCGGGGAGCAGTTCTTC. This translates into CASSLGTSGEQFF.